Included here is one TCR beta chain sequence, with context. Trimming at V came to 3 bases and at J to 5 bases, leaving 12 bases not matched to a gene. CDR3 length: 19 amino acids. Germline V gene lookup returns CDR1 SGHRS and CDR2 YFSETQ. The sample comes from a study of blood T cell repertoires in COVID-19. About the research overall: Samples taken during acute and convalescent COVID-19 were collected in the United States, Italy and Spain. PBMCs, B-cell-depleted T cells, or T cells were the source of the cDNA or gDNA that made up the material.

Study processing details: Quantification of nucleated cells was approximated via reference gene primer amplification. Sequencing was performed with immunoSEQ multiplex PCR; in TCRdb, only in-frame clones are kept and a portion is missing. The DNA was the basis for D and trimming; V, J and clone size are from that table. This sample has around 250,000 clones, with around 86% found just once. The receptor comes from a middle-aged woman who had recovered from COVID-19. The chain links TRBV5-1 to TRBJ2-1, with 15 bases matching TRBD2. The sample taken for sequencing was peripheral blood. The CDR3 bases are TGCGCCAGCAGCTACCGCGGGACTAGCGGGAGGCGGTTACACAATGAGCAGTTCTTC. This codes for CASSYRGTSGRRLHNEQFF.